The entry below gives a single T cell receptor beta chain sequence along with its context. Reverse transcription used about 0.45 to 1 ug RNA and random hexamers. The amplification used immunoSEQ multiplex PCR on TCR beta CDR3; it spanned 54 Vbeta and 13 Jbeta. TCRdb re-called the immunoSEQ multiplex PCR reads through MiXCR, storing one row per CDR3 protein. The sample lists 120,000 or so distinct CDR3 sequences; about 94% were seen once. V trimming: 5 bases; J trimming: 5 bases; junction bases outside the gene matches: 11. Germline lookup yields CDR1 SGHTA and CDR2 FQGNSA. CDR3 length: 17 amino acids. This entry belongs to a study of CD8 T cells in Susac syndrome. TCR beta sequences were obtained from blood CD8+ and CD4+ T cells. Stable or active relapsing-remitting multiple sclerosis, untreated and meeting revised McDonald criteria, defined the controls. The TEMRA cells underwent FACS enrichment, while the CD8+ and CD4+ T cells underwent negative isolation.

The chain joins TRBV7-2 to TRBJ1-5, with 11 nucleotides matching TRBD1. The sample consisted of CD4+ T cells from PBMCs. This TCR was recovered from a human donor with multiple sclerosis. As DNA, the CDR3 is TGTGCCAGCAGCCCGGGACAGGGGGTAATCGGGGATCAGCCCCAGCATTTT. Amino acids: CASSPGQGVIGDQPQHF.